Presented here are 10 T cell receptor beta chains from one specimen sequenced in a study of cytomegalovirus exposure and HLA in healthy donors. PCR employed 60 Vbeta and 13 Jbeta primers. Data came from immunoSEQ multiplex PCR; TCRdb stores just in-frame clones and leaves some out. The sample has around 100,000 clones; about 60% are singletons. The specimen sequenced was PBMCs. These receptors all stem from a woman aged 25 to 45 in good health and CMV-seronegative.

The chain employs TRBV6-6 and TRBJ1-1, with a weak D call TRBD1 (5 bases). Germline-derived CDR1 and CDR2 are MNHNY and SVGAGI (reference sequence). Trimming pared 6 bases from V and 1 base from J, leaving 15 bases between. The CDR3 totals 15 residues. CDR3 sequence reads: CASRQGLFPNTEAFF. The CDR3 region has the DNA TGTGCCAGCAGGCAGGGCCTGTTCCCGAACACTGAAGCTTTCTTT.

The chain has TRBV7-2 and TRBJ2-5; D might be TRBD2 (6 bases). The V gene lost 5 bases and the J gene lost 0 bases, with 19 bases spanning the gap. Germline CDR1 and CDR2: SGHTA and FQGNSA. CDR3 length: 17 residues. The CDR3 bases are TGTGCCAGCAGCAAAAGGGTGGCTAGCGAAAACCAAGAGACCCAGTACTTC. Translated: CASSKRVASENQETQYF. Full variable domain (missing parts from reference TRBV7-2 and TRBJ2-5): GAGVSQSPSNKVTEKGKDVELRCDPISGHTALYWYRQSLGQGLEFLIYFQGNSAPDKSGLPSDRFSAERTGGSVSTLTIQRTQQEDSAVYLCASSKRVASENQETQYFGPGTRLLVL.

This chain links TRBV5-1 with TRBJ1-1, with 7 bases fitting TRBD1. Germline lookup yields CDR1 SGHRS and CDR2 YFSETQ. V lost 0 bases, J lost 5 bases, and 16 bases stayed unmatched. The CDR3 sequence is 18 residues long. CDR3: CASSLEGRKLRQGTEAFF. In DNA form, the CDR3 reads TGCGCCAGCAGCTTGGAAGGCAGGAAGTTGAGACAGGGAACTGAAGCTTTCTTT.

V gene TRBV5-4 combines with J gene TRBJ2-3; TRBD2 aligns across 9 bases. The CDR3 is 15 amino acids. Germline loops: CDR1 SGHNT, CDR2 YYREEE (reference sequence). Losses at the gene ends were 0 bases for V and 3 bases for J; bases not matched to a gene: 2. CDR3 nucleotides: TGTGCCAGCAGCTTGGAAACTAGCGGGACAGATACGCAGTATTTT. Translating gives CASSLETSGTDTQYF.

This clone was observed a handful of times. The V and J genes are TRBV7-2 and TRBJ2-1, with D tentatively TRBD2 (5 bases). The CDR3 runs to 15 residues. Trimming removed 2 bases at V and 2 bases at J, with 10 bases between. The germline V gene has CDR1 SGHTA and CDR2 FQGNSA. The CDR3 bases are TGTGCCAGCAGCTTATCGCTAGCAGCCTACAATGAGCAGTTCTTC. Residues: CASSLSLAAYNEQFF. Full variable domain (missing parts from reference TRBV7-2 and TRBJ2-1): GAGVSQSPSNKVTEKGKDVELRCDPISGHTALYWYRQSLGQGLEFLIYFQGNSAPDKSGLPSDRFSAERTGGSVSTLTIQRTQQEDSAVYLCASSLSLAAYNEQFFGPGTRLTVL.

The CDR3: CATSRAGQSSYEQYF. CDR3 DNA sequence: TGTGCCACCAGCAGAGCGGGACAGAGCTCCTACGAGCAGTACTTC. The J gene is TRBJ2-7, the V gene TRBV15, with 7 bases matching TRBD1. Germline assignment: CDR1 LNHNV and CDR2 YYDKDF (reference sequence). The CDR3 covers 15 residues. V shed 1 base, J shed 0 bases, and the junction held 3 bases outside the gene matches. Combining the CDR3 with reference TRBV15 and TRBJ2-7 gives the whole variable domain DAMVIQNPRYQVTQFGKPVTLSCSQTLNHNVMYWYQQKSSQAPKLLFHYYDKDFNNEADTPDNFQSRRPNTSFCFLDIRSPGLGDTAMYLCATSRAGQSSYEQYFGPGTRLTVT.

CDR3: CASSLVSGQGYGYTF. The CDR3, as DNA: TGCGCCAGCAGCTTGGTTTCCGGACAGGGGTATGGCTACACCTTC. The gene calls are TRBV5-1 and TRBJ1-2, with 9 bases matching TRBD1. Losses at the gene ends were 0 bases for V and 5 bases for J; bases not matched to a gene: 5. CDR1 is SGHRS, CDR2 YFSETQ, per germline. The CDR3 extends over 15 amino acids.

The gene calls are TRBV5-6 and TRBJ1-6; D is possibly TRBD1 (6 bases). The CDR3 sequence is 18 residues long. Germline CDR1 is SGHDT and CDR2 is YYEEEE. Trimming pared 4 bases from V and 2 bases from J, leaving 19 bases between. CDR3 sequence: CASSRFTGTGPYNSPLHF. The CDR3 DNA follows: TGTGCCAGCAGCCGGTTTACAGGGACGGGTCCCTATAATTCACCCCTCCACTTT. The variable domain in full, completed from reference TRBV5-6 and TRBJ1-6, reads DAGVTQSPTHLIKTRGQQVTLRCSPKSGHDTVSWYQQALGQGPQFIFQYYEEEERQRGNFPDRFSGHQFPNYSSELNVNALLLGDSALYLCASSRFTGTGPYNSPLHFGNGTRLTVT.

The CDR3 bases are TGCGCCAGCCCTACAGCGGGAGGGCAAGATACGCAGTATTTT. Amino acids: CASPTAGGQDTQYF. This chain uses TRBV4-1 with TRBJ2-3; TRBD2 aligns across 10 bases. CDR3 length equals 14 residues. The germline V gene has CDR1 MGHRA and CDR2 YSYEKL. J gave up 5 bases and V 8 bases, and 7 bases lay outside the gene matches.

The chain joins TRBV18 to TRBJ2-1; weak D call: TRBD1 (6 bases). The CDR3 loop spans 15 amino acids. Per the germline V gene, CDR1 is KGHSH and CDR2 is LQKENI. Trimming pared 0 bases from V and 5 bases from J, leaving 11 bases between. CDR3 sequence (DNA): TGTGCCAGCTCACCACCCGCTGGGGGCCACAATGAGCAGTTCTTC. Encoded protein: CASSPPAGGHNEQFF.